This paragraph reports one TCR beta chain. This sample stems from a study of blood T cell repertoires in COVID-19. Germline V lookup: CDR1 MDHEN, CDR2 SYDVKM. This CDR3 region has 13 residues. V shed 6 bases and J shed 0 bases, with 8 bases lying between them. The data were produced by immunoSEQ multiplex PCR, yet TCRdb's version contains in-frame clones alone and is incomplete. The table has approximately 280,000 clones, roughly nine tenths seen once. Living in 24 US areas, the participants were between about 18 and 100 years of age. The receptor was isolated from a woman aged 40 to 50 who had recovered from COVID-19. Material: PBMCs or T cells enriched from blood (not recorded which). The chain joins TRBV28 to TRBJ1-2; D is undetermined. CDR3: CASSLTSNYGYTF. The CDR3 DNA reads as TGTGCCAGCAGCCTGACATCTAACTATGGCTACACCTTC.